This T cell receptor (beta chain) was found in a study of metastatic and nonmetastatic thyroid tumors. Study-wide results and limits: Reportedly, malignant thyroid tumors had significantly higher TCR beta diversity than benign nodules, in blood and tumor.

At least ten counts were recorded for this clone. Its target is unknown. TCRdb reprocessed the PCR reads via MiXCR. Among 55,000 or so clones listed, around a sixth were seen once. Between the trimmed V and J ends, which lost 0 bases and 3 bases, there was a span of 11 bases. The CDR3 extends over 15 amino acids. The germline V gene has CDR1 KGHSH and CDR2 LQKENI. Before thyroid surgery, none of the patients had received any treatment. The chain joins TRBV18 to TRBJ1-1, with D possibly matching TRBD1 (6 bases). The source material was blood. This clonotype was sampled from a female donor with papillary thyroid cancer or a benign thyroid nodule (not recorded which). Some clones in this sample may be carry-over from other donors' samples. CDR3 loop: CASSPPGGPDTEAFF. For the CDR3, the DNA is TGTGCCAGCTCACCACCGGGGGGCCCGGACACTGAAGCTTTCTTT.